The following is a TCR beta chain sequence with its context. No antigen is known for it. This entry belongs to a study of T cell responses to AZD1222 COVID-19 vaccine. Background on the study: Second-dose intervals near 4 or 12 weeks were combined.

The CDR3 contains 16 residues. In germline, CDR1 is SGHAT, CDR2 FQNNGV. J lost 7 bases, V lost 2 bases, and 9 bases had no gene match. Study-wide points: Unmutated variant regions are reportedly targeted by nearly half of spike-specific TCRs. The repertoires were collected only after the peak T cell response.

The table came from immunoSEQ multiplex PCR; TCRdb's copy has only in-frame clones and leaves some out. The table records fewer than 100,000 clones, nearly 90% of them present only once. The specimen was peripheral blood, collected on day 0 of AZD1222 vaccination. The rearrangement joins TRBV11-2 to TRBJ2-1; 9 nucleotides match TRBD2. This clonotype was obtained from an adult in good health. This chain's CDR3 is CASSLFGGGAGNEQFF. The CDR3 DNA sequence: TGTGCCAGCAGCTTATTCGGCGGGGGGGCCGGAAATGAGCAGTTCTTC. The full variable domain, rest sourced from reference TRBV11-2 and TRBJ2-1, is EAGVAQSPRYKIIEKRQSVAFWCNPISGHATLYWYQQILGQGPKLLIQFQNNGVVDDSQLPKDRFSAERLKGVDSTLKIQPAKLEDSAVYLCASSLFGGGAGNEQFFGPGTRLTVL.